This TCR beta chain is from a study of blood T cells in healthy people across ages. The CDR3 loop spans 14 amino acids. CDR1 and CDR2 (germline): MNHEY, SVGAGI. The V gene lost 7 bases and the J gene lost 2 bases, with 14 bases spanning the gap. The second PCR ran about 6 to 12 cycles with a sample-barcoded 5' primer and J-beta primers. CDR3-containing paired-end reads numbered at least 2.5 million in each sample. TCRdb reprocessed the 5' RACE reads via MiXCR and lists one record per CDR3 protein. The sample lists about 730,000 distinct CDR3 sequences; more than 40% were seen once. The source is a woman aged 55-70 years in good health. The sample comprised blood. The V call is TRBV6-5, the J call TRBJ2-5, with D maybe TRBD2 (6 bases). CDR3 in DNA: TGTGCCAGCACCCGTAGCGGAGGGCAAGAGACCCAGTACTTC. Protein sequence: CASTRSGGQETQYF.